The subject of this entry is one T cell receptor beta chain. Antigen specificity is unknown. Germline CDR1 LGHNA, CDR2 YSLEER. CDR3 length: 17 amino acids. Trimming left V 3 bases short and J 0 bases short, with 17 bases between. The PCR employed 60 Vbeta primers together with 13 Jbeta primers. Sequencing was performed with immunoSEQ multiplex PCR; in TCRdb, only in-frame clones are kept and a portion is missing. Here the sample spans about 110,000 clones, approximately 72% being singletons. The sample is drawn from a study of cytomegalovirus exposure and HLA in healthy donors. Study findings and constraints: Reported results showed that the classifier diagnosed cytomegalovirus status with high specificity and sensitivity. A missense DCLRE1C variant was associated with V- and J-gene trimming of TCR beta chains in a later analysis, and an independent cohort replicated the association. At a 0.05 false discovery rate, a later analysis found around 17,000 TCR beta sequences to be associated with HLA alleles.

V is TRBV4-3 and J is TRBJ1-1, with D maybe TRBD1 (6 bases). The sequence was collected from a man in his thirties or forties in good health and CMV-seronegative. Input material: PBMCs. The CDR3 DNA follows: TGCGCCAGCAGCCAGGGACGCATATGGACAGTGAACACTGAAGCTTTCTTT. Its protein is CASSQGRIWTVNTEAFF.